These 13 T cell receptor beta chains were sequenced from one sample in a study of blood T cell repertoires in COVID-19. Some clones are missing from TCRdb's copy, which holds only in-frame ones; the method was immunoSEQ multiplex PCR. This repertoire shows around 430,000 clones, roughly 89% found once; its top ten account for 10%. Sequenced: PBMCs or T cells enriched from blood (not recorded which). The receptors derive from a woman between 45 and 65 years old who had recovered from COVID-19.

CDR3 coding DNA: TGTGCCAGCAGTGACCCATTGGACAGGGACTCTAACACCATATATTTT. Translation: CASSDPLDRDSNTIYF. The chain links TRBV6-4 to TRBJ1-3; the match to TRBD1 covers 8 bases. The V segment lost 2 bases and the J segment 7 bases; nucleotides outside the gene matches: 10. The V gene's germline CDR1 is MRHNA and CDR2 SNTAGT. The length of the CDR3 is 16 residues.

The chain uses TRBV21-1 and TRBJ2-1; TRBD2, the table's D call, was not compared with the DNA. TRBV21-1 is designated a pseudogene. The CDR3 spans 14 residues. CDR3 DNA: TGTGCCAGCAGCATGCGAAGAGAAAACAATGAGCAGTTCTTC. Its translation: CASSMRRENNEQFF.

The rearrangement links TRBV6-5 to TRBJ2-5; TRBD2 matches 7 bases. CDR3 length: 14 residues. Per the germline V gene, CDR1 is MNHEY and CDR2 is SVGAGI. Losses at the gene ends were 6 bases for V and 2 bases for J; bases not matched to a gene: 6. The CDR3 DNA sequence: TGTGCCAGCAGCCGCCCCGGGGGGCAAGAGACCCAGTACTTC. Encoded protein: CASSRPGGQETQYF.

The chain links TRBV5-5 to TRBJ1-1; D unresolved. V was shortened by 1 base and J by 4 bases, with 17 bases between the two germline ends. This CDR3 spans 16 amino acids. From germline, CDR1 is SGHKS and CDR2 YYEKEE (reference sequence). The CDR3 here is CASSLIGPGGGTEAFF. As DNA, the CDR3 is TGTGCCAGCAGCTTGATCGGCCCAGGAGGCGGCACTGAAGCTTTCTTT.

V usage is TRBV2 and J usage is TRBJ1-5; 9 bases line up with TRBD1. The CDR3 has 15 amino acids. Germline assignment: CDR1 SNHLY and CDR2 FYNNEI. The ends lost 4 bases at V and 4 bases at J; junction bases unmatched: 5. The CDR3 DNA follows: TGTGCCAGCAGTGGGACAGGGGTCCCTAATCAGCCCCAGCATTTT. Encoded protein: CASSGTGVPNQPQHF.

This clone was found once. The chain couples TRBV13 to TRBJ2-1; maybe TRBD2 (6 bases). The CDR3 consists of 15 residues. Germline lookup yields CDR1 PRHDT and CDR2 FYEKMQ (reference sequence). The ends were cut back, 4 bases at V and 3 bases at J, with 13 bases in the middle. The CDR3 spells CASSSILGLYNEQFF. The CDR3 bases are TGTGCCAGCAGCTCGATTTTGGGACTCTACAATGAGCAGTTCTTC.

This clone appeared a single time. Germline is not matched at one junction end, which may reflect a read error. The chain is built from TRBV4-2 and TRBJ1-2, with 9 bases aligning to TRBD1. Germline V lookup: CDR1 LGHNA, CDR2 YNFKEQ. CDR3 length: 15 residues. In DNA form, the CDR3 reads TGTGCCAGCAGCCAACACCGGGACAGGGAGGGAGATTTTTCTTTC. Translation: CASSQHRDREGDFSF.

The J gene is TRBJ1-3, the V gene TRBV3-1 (or the pseudogene TRBV3-2); perhaps TRBD1 as D (5 bases). V lost 5 bases, J lost 4 bases, and 9 bases lay in between. Germline V gene lookup returns CDR1 LGHDT and CDR2 YNNKEL (reference sequence). The CDR3 has 13 residues. CDR3 loop: CASSWGEGNTIYF. CDR3 in DNA: TGTGCCAGCAGCTGGGGCGAGGGAAACACCATATATTTT.

This clone has only one observation. This chain uses TRBV6-5 with TRBJ1-1, with a tentative D call TRBD1 (5 bases). The germline V and J ends were trimmed by 7 bases and 12 bases, with 21 bases remaining between them. This CDR3 is built from 13 residues. Germline CDR1 is MNHEY and CDR2 is SVGAGI. This chain's CDR3 is CASTPIGGRGTFF. CDR3 in DNA: TGTGCCAGCACTCCAATTGGCGGGAGGGGAACTTTCTTT.

The V gene is TRBV27, the J gene TRBJ1-3; D gene uncertain. V was pared by 2 bases and J by 0 bases, with 11 bases between. The CDR3 length is 16 residues. CDR1 is MNHEY, CDR2 SMNVEV, per germline (reference sequence). CDR3 amino acids: CASSLKHPGSGNTIYF. CDR3 sequence (DNA): TGTGCCAGCAGTTTAAAACACCCGGGCTCTGGAAACACCATATATTTT.

This clone was counted a single time. This chain connects TRBV18 to TRBJ1-3; 10 positions agree with TRBD1. This CDR3 is built from 15 residues. Germline V lookup: CDR1 KGHSH, CDR2 LQKENI. V shed 5 bases, J shed 6 bases, and the junction held 7 bases outside the gene matches. Here the CDR3 reads CASSKGTGDLNTIYF. The CDR3 DNA is TGTGCCAGCTCAAAGGGGACAGGGGACCTAAACACCATATATTTT. Full variable domain (outside the CDR3, taken from reference TRBV18 and TRBJ1-3): NAGVMQNPRHLVRRRGQEARLRCSPMKGHSHVYWYRQLPEEGLKFMVYLQKENIIDESGMPKERFSAEFPKEGPSILRIQQVVRGDSAAYFCASSKGTGDLNTIYFGEGSWLTVV.

This clone was detected only a few times. This chain joins TRBV5-1 and TRBJ2-3; TRBD1 aligns across 7 bases. Germline-derived CDR1 and CDR2 are SGHRS and YFSETQ. The junction had 6 bases not matched to a gene; V was cut back by 1 base and J by 1 base. CDR3 length: 16 amino acids. CDR3 DNA: TGCGCCAGCAGCTTGCTCCACGGACAGGGCACAGATACGCAGTATTTT. Translating it yields CASSLLHGQGTDTQYF.

The chain links TRBV2 to TRBJ1-1, with TRBD1 identical over 7 bases. The V gene's germline CDR1 is SNHLY and CDR2 FYNNEI. There are 13 residues in the CDR3. Trimming at V came to 7 bases and at J to 4 bases, leaving 6 bases not matched to a gene. The CDR3 is CASIYRGATEAFF. The CDR3 DNA follows: TGTGCCAGCATCTACAGGGGTGCCACTGAAGCTTTCTTT.